Listed below are T cell receptor beta chains from one sample, sequenced in a study of shared clonotypes between healthy human individuals. Method: immunoSEQ multiplex PCR; TCRdb's copy keeps in-frame clones and lacks some. The table shows approximately 350,000 clones, with about 96% occurring only once. Sequencing was carried out using memory CD8+ T cells sorted from blood. The receptors were gathered from a man younger than 40 in good health. Each CDR3 is given with its conserved first and last residue. The order of the fields is clone size, J gene, V gene, D gene, CDR3 protein, CDR3 DNA. A D gene is named only where the DNA matches it firmly. Rows may omit the clone size; those that give it use once, few, many or a size class.

clone size: -; J gene: TRBJ2-5; V gene: TRBV6-1; D gene: -; CDR3 protein: CASSPEGKTQYF; CDR3 DNA: TGTGCCAGCAGTCCAGAGGGAAAGACCCAGTACTTC
clone size: -; J gene: TRBJ2-5; V gene: TRBV9; D gene: -; CDR3 protein: CASSVGWPKETQYF; CDR3 DNA: TGTGCCAGCAGCGTAGGGTGGCCCAAAGAGACCCAGTACTTC
clone size: -; J gene: TRBJ2-2; V gene: TRBV30; D gene: -; CDR3 protein: CAWSVFRYPNTGELFF; CDR3 DNA: TGTGCCTGGAGTGTATTTCGCTACCCGAACACCGGGGAGCTGTTTTTT
clone size: -; J gene: TRBJ2-7; V gene: TRBV19; D gene: -; CDR3 protein: CASSNLAQTPHEQYF; CDR3 DNA: TGTGCCAGTAGTAATCTCGCGCAGACACCCCACGAGCAGTACTTC
clone size: once; J gene: TRBJ2-5; V gene: TRBV28; D gene: -; CDR3 protein: CASSSPDRPLQETQYF; CDR3 DNA: TGTGCCAGCAGTTCGCCTGATAGACCCCTCCAAGAGACCCAGTACTTC
clone size: -; J gene: TRBJ1-2; V gene: TRBV5-1; D gene: -; CDR3 protein: CASSLGSDYGYTF; CDR3 DNA: TGCGCCAGCAGCTTGGGGTCAGACTATGGCTACACCTTC
clone size: -; J gene: TRBJ1-1; V gene: TRBV30; D gene: TRBD1; CDR3 protein: CAWPGQGEELNTEAFF; CDR3 DNA: TGTGCCTGGCCGGGACAGGGCGAGGAACTGAACACTGAAGCTTTCTTT
clone size: -; J gene: TRBJ2-5; V gene: TRBV30; D gene: TRBD2; CDR3 protein: CAWATSGRRKETQYF; CDR3 DNA: TGTGCCTGGGCGACTAGCGGGAGGAGGAAAGAGACCCAGTACTTC
clone size: -; J gene: TRBJ1-5; V gene: TRBV6-5; D gene: -; CDR3 protein: CASSYEENQPQHF; CDR3 DNA: TGTGCCAGCAGTTACGAGGAGAATCAGCCCCAGCATTTT
clone size: once; J gene: TRBJ2-5; V gene: TRBV11-2; D gene: TRBD2; CDR3 protein: CASSFLAGAPIQETQYF; CDR3 DNA: TGTGCCAGCAGCTTCCTAGCGGGAGCACCAATTCAAGAGACCCAGTACTTC
clone size: -; J gene: TRBJ2-7; V gene: TRBV27; D gene: -; CDR3 protein: CASSFSGAPPYEQYF; CDR3 DNA: TGTGCCAGCAGTTTCTCGGGGGCTCCTCCCTACGAGCAGTACTTC
clone size: -; J gene: TRBJ2-1; V gene: TRBV19; D gene: -; CDR3 protein: CASSINHLFVAYNEQFF; CDR3 DNA: TGTGCCAGTAGTATTAATCACCTCTTCGTTGCCTACAATGAGCAGTTCTTC
clone size: -; J gene: TRBJ1-2; V gene: TRBV20-1; D gene: -; CDR3 protein: CSAKTYYGYTF; CDR3 DNA: TGCAGTGCGAAGACGTACTATGGCTACACCTTC
clone size: -; J gene: TRBJ1-5; V gene: TRBV30; D gene: TRBD1; CDR3 protein: CAWSLSGTGNQPQHF; CDR3 DNA: TGTGCCTGGAGTTTATCCGGGACAGGGAATCAGCCCCAGCATTTT
clone size: -; J gene: TRBJ2-1; V gene: TRBV11-1; D gene: TRBD2; CDR3 protein: CASSLAGGYNEQFF; CDR3 DNA: TGTGCCAGCAGCTTAGCGGGAGGGTACAATGAGCAGTTCTTC
clone size: once; J gene: TRBJ2-3; V gene: TRBV7-3; D gene: TRBD1; CDR3 protein: CASSLGGRGSDTQYF; CDR3 DNA: TGTGCCAGCAGCTTGGGTGGCAGGGGGTCAGATACGCAGTATTTT
clone size: -; J gene: TRBJ1-5; V gene: TRBV6-6; D gene: -; CDR3 protein: CASSYPGSSNQPQHF; CDR3 DNA: TGTGCCAGCAGTTACCCAGGGAGTAGCAATCAGCCCCAGCATTTT
clone size: -; J gene: TRBJ1-4; V gene: TRBV19; D gene: TRBD1; CDR3 protein: CASRSGVPGQAHSEKLFF; CDR3 DNA: TGTGCCAGTAGGAGTGGAGTTCCTGGACAGGCCCATTCGGAAAAACTGTTTTTT
clone size: -; J gene: TRBJ2-7; V gene: TRBV7-8; D gene: TRBD1; CDR3 protein: CASTPQGTGASYEQYF; CDR3 DNA: TGTGCCAGCACACCCCAAGGGACAGGGGCCTCCTACGAGCAGTACTTC
clone size: -; J gene: TRBJ2-5; V gene: TRBV5-1; D gene: -; CDR3 protein: CASSPMGLGSLGAIETQYF; CDR3 DNA: TGCGCCAGCAGCCCGATGGGGCTCGGGAGTTTAGGCGCAATAGAGACCCAGTACTTC
clone size: -; J gene: TRBJ1-5; V gene: TRBV9; D gene: -; CDR3 protein: CASSETVGNQPQHF; CDR3 DNA: TGTGCCAGCAGCGAGACAGTCGGGAATCAGCCCCAGCATTTT
clone size: -; J gene: TRBJ2-7; V gene: TRBV30; D gene: -; CDR3 protein: CAWSGQVSEQYF; CDR3 DNA: TGTGCCTGGAGTGGACAGGTATCCGAGCAGTACTTC
clone size: -; J gene: TRBJ2-7; V gene: TRBV29-1; D gene: -; CDR3 protein: CSVKGRKDYEQYF; CDR3 DNA: TGCAGCGTTAAGGGCAGAAAGGACTACGAGCAGTACTTC
clone size: -; J gene: TRBJ2-1; V gene: TRBV4-2; D gene: TRBD2; CDR3 protein: CASSQSGTIYNEQFF; CDR3 DNA: TGTGCCAGCAGCCAGAGCGGGACTATCTACAATGAGCAGTTCTTC
clone size: few; J gene: TRBJ2-2; V gene: TRBV28; D gene: TRBD2; CDR3 protein: CASSPLAGTGDNTGELFF; CDR3 DNA: TGTGCCAGCAGTCCCTTAGCGGGGACTGGCGATAACACCGGGGAGCTGTTTTTT
clone size: -; J gene: TRBJ2-7; V gene: TRBV28; D gene: TRBD1; CDR3 protein: CASSLRWTGGTEQYF; CDR3 DNA: TGTGCCAGCAGTTTGAGGTGGACAGGGGGGACCGAGCAGTACTTC
clone size: -; J gene: TRBJ1-5; V gene: TRBV19; D gene: TRBD1; CDR3 protein: CASRVVGTGGNQPQHF; CDR3 DNA: TGTGCCAGTAGGGTCGTGGGGACAGGAGGGAATCAGCCCCAGCATTTT
clone size: -; J gene: TRBJ2-3; V gene: TRBV10-1; D gene: -; CDR3 protein: CASSESIASDTQYF; CDR3 DNA: TGCGCCAGCAGTGAGTCGATAGCTAGCGATACGCAGTATTTT
clone size: -; J gene: TRBJ2-7; V gene: TRBV10-2; D gene: TRBD2; CDR3 protein: CASSDASGSAKNYEQYF; CDR3 DNA: TGCGCCAGCAGTGATGCTAGCGGGAGTGCGAAGAACTACGAGCAGTACTTC
clone size: -; J gene: TRBJ1-5; V gene: TRBV4-1; D gene: -; CDR3 protein: CASSQDPPGLYSNQPQHF; CDR3 DNA: TGCGCCAGCAGCCAAGATCCACCGGGACTCTATAGCAATCAGCCCCAGCATTTT
clone size: -; J gene: TRBJ2-3; V gene: TRBV5-4; D gene: -; CDR3 protein: CASSGSRRSGTDTQYF; CDR3 DNA: TGTGCCAGCAGCGGGAGTAGGCGGAGTGGCACAGATACGCAGTATTTT
clone size: once; J gene: TRBJ2-7; V gene: TRBV28; D gene: -; CDR3 protein: CASRMAHEYEQYF; CDR3 DNA: TGTGCCAGCAGGATGGCCCACGAATACGAGCAGTACTTC
clone size: once; J gene: TRBJ2-2; V gene: TRBV6-5; D gene: -; CDR3 protein: CASSYFLGSGELFF; CDR3 DNA: TGTGCCAGCAGTTACTTTTTAGGGTCCGGGGAGCTGTTTTTT
clone size: -; J gene: TRBJ2-7; V gene: TRBV5-4; D gene: -; CDR3 protein: CASSLASYEQYF; CDR3 DNA: TGTGCCAGCAGCTTGGCGTCCTACGAGCAGTACTTC
clone size: -; J gene: TRBJ2-1; V gene: TRBV5-4; D gene: TRBD1; CDR3 protein: CASSLSPKGTAWDEQFF; CDR3 DNA: TGTGCCAGCAGCTTGAGCCCAAAGGGGACAGCGTGGGATGAGCAGTTCTTC
clone size: -; J gene: TRBJ2-7; V gene: TRBV15; D gene: -; CDR3 protein: CATSIAGNEQYF; CDR3 DNA: TGTGCCACCAGCATTGCGGGGAACGAGCAGTACTTC
clone size: -; J gene: TRBJ1-1; V gene: TRBV27; D gene: TRBD1; CDR3 protein: CASSGQTGRTEAFF; CDR3 DNA: TGTGCCAGCAGTGGGCAGACAGGGAGGACTGAAGCTTTCTTT
clone size: -; J gene: TRBJ2-3; V gene: TRBV10-3; D gene: TRBD2; CDR3 protein: CAISFLAGGTDTQYF; CDR3 DNA: TGTGCCATCAGTTTTCTAGCGGGGGGCACAGATACGCAGTATTTT
clone size: -; J gene: TRBJ2-7; V gene: TRBV28; D gene: TRBD2; CDR3 protein: CASSWTSGRRSYEQYF; CDR3 DNA: TGTGCCAGCAGCTGGACTAGCGGGAGGAGGAGCTACGAGCAGTACTTC
clone size: once; J gene: TRBJ2-5; V gene: TRBV2; D gene: -; CDR3 protein: CASYYDRPLETQYF; CDR3 DNA: TGTGCCAGCTACTACGACCGGCCCTTGGAGACCCAGTACTTC
clone size: -; J gene: TRBJ1-5; V gene: TRBV5-5; D gene: -; CDR3 protein: CASSFEAGVQPQHF; CDR3 DNA: TGTGCCAGCAGCTTCGAGGCAGGTGTTCAGCCCCAGCATTTT
clone size: -; J gene: TRBJ2-2; V gene: TRBV2; D gene: TRBD2; CDR3 protein: CASTGTSGNTGELFF; CDR3 DNA: TGTGCCAGCACCGGGACTAGCGGAAACACCGGGGAGCTGTTTTTT
clone size: -; J gene: TRBJ2-1; V gene: TRBV28; D gene: -; CDR3 protein: CASSPPDYNEQFF; CDR3 DNA: TGTGCCAGCAGTCCCCCGGACTACAATGAGCAGTTCTTC
clone size: -; J gene: TRBJ2-1; V gene: TRBV19; D gene: TRBD2; CDR3 protein: CASREREIDGNEQFF; CDR3 DNA: TGTGCCAGTAGGGAGCGGGAGATTGACGGCAATGAGCAGTTCTTC
clone size: -; J gene: TRBJ2-4; V gene: TRBV9; D gene: -; CDR3 protein: CASSGAWLAKNIQYF; CDR3 DNA: TGTGCCAGCAGCGGGGCCTGGCTAGCCAAAAACATTCAGTACTTC
clone size: -; J gene: TRBJ2-5; V gene: TRBV10-3; D gene: TRBD2; CDR3 protein: CAISATSGRPTSQETQYF; CDR3 DNA: TGTGCCATCAGTGCGACTAGCGGGAGGCCTACCTCTCAAGAGACCCAGTACTTC
clone size: -; J gene: TRBJ2-2; V gene: TRBV28; D gene: -; CDR3 protein: CASSLGASNTGELFF; CDR3 DNA: TGTGCCAGCAGTTTAGGGGCCTCGAACACCGGGGAGCTGTTTTTT
clone size: -; J gene: TRBJ2-7; V gene: TRBV5-1; D gene: TRBD2; CDR3 protein: CASSLDSGSYEQYF; CDR3 DNA: TGCGCCAGCAGCTTGGACAGCGGGAGTTACGAGCAGTACTTC
clone size: -; J gene: TRBJ2-1; V gene: TRBV11-2; D gene: -; CDR3 protein: CASSYTTTAASYNEQFF; CDR3 DNA: TGTGCCAGCAGCTATACAACCACAGCGGCCTCCTACAATGAGCAGTTCTTC
clone size: -; J gene: TRBJ2-7; V gene: TRBV27; D gene: -; CDR3 protein: CASSFKPPGGDRAISYEQYF; CDR3 DNA: TGTGCCAGCAGTTTCAAACCCCCGGGGGGGGACAGGGCGATCTCCTACGAGCAGTACTTC
clone size: -; J gene: TRBJ2-1; V gene: TRBV11-2; D gene: -; CDR3 protein: CASSPLRDSLGQFF; CDR3 DNA: TGTGCCAGCAGCCCACTCCGTGACAGCCTTGGGCAGTTCTTC
clone size: once; J gene: TRBJ2-3; V gene: TRBV11-2; D gene: -; CDR3 protein: CASSGGTDTQYF; CDR3 DNA: TGTGCCAGCAGCGGTGGCACAGATACGCAGTATTTT
clone size: -; J gene: TRBJ1-2; V gene: TRBV7-8; D gene: -; CDR3 protein: CASSSYRQVAGYTF; CDR3 DNA: TGTGCCAGCAGCTCCTATCGACAGGTCGCAGGCTACACCTTC
clone size: -; J gene: TRBJ2-3; V gene: TRBV6-5; D gene: TRBD2; CDR3 protein: CASSRTSGSSDTQYF; CDR3 DNA: TGTGCCAGCAGTAGGACTAGCGGGAGTTCAGATACGCAGTATTTT
clone size: -; J gene: TRBJ2-1; V gene: TRBV6-5; D gene: -; CDR3 protein: CASSYSGRDNEQFF; CDR3 DNA: TGTGCCAGCAGTTATTCCGGCAGGGACAATGAGCAGTTCTTC
clone size: -; J gene: TRBJ2-7; V gene: TRBV11-2; D gene: -; CDR3 protein: CASSGGTSSYEQYF; CDR3 DNA: TGTGCCAGCAGCGGCGGGACAAGCTCCTACGAGCAGTACTTC
clone size: -; J gene: TRBJ2-7; V gene: TRBV2; D gene: TRBD1; CDR3 protein: CASSVRTGGPYEQYF; CDR3 DNA: TGTGCCAGCAGTGTCCGGACAGGGGGTCCTTACGAGCAGTACTTC
clone size: -; J gene: TRBJ2-3; V gene: TRBV6-1; D gene: -; CDR3 protein: CASSEAGGTDTQYF; CDR3 DNA: TGTGCCAGCAGTGAAGCAGGGGGCACAGATACGCAGTATTTT
clone size: -; J gene: TRBJ2-3; V gene: TRBV2; D gene: TRBD2; CDR3 protein: CASSEGQGLLAGVDTQYF; CDR3 DNA: TGTGCCAGCAGTGAGGGCCAGGGTCTGCTAGCGGGAGTAGATACGCAGTATTTT
clone size: -; J gene: TRBJ2-2; V gene: TRBV5-1; D gene: TRBD2; CDR3 protein: CASSLALAGAGELFF; CDR3 DNA: TGCGCCAGCAGCTTGGCCTTAGCGGGAGCCGGGGAGCTGTTTTTT